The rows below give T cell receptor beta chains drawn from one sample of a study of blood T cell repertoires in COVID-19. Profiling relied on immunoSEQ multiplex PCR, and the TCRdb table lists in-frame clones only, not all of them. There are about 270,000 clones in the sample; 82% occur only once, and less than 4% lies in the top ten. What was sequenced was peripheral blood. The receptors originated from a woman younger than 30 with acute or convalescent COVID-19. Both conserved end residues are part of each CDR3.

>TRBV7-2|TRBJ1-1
CASSSRTGGRAFF
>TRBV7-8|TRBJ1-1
CATYTQSAGNTEAFF
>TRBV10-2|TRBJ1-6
CASSERGGNSPLHF
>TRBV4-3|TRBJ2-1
CASSQDPRNLIVEGDEQFF
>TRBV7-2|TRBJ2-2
CASSLGLAVNTGELFF
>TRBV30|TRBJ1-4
CAWIPRGHEKLFF
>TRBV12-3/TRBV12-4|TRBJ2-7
CASSLGSYEQYF
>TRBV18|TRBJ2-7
CASSPRLAGATYEQYF
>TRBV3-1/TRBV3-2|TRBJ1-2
CASSQAQGIVYGYTF
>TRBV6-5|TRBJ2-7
CASSYSRMAGEYF
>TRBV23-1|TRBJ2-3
CASCERAGLFPSTDTQYF
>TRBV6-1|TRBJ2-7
CASSQTSLYEQYF
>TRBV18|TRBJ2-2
CASSPPGTSSTGELFF
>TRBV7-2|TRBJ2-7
CASSYRTTTYEQYF
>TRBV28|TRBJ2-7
CASRPGQESYEQYF
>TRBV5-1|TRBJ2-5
CASTYDRVGETQYF
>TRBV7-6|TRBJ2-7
CASSLAPGYEQYF
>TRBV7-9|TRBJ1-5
CASSSGYGNQPQHF
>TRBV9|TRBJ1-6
CASSVATDAYNSPLHF
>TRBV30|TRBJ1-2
CAWTRGSRNYGYTF
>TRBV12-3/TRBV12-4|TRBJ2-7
CASSLNRGYEQYF
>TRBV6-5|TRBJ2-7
CATATSGYEQYF
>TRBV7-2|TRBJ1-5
CASSHGSGGNQPQHF
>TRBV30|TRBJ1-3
CAWRQGIAGNTIYF
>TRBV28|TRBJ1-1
CASSGTGGGPPEAFF
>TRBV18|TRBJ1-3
CASSQGHLSGNTIYF
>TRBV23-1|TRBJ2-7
CASSQSRQGAYEQYF
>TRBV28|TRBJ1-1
CASSFQGGGTEAFF
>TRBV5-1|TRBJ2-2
CASSLLGTTHTGELFF
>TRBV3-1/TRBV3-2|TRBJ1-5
CASSLSDRVNQPQHF
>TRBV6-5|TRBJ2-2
CASRTGQNTGELFF
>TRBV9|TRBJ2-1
CASSVGLADEQFF
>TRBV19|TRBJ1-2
CASRQTGTRWDGYTF
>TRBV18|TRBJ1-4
CASSPPLTGDNEKLFF
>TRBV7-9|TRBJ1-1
CASSPDVWRVNTEAFF
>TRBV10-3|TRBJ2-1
CAISGLAGGNEQFF
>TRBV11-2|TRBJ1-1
CASSPPAEAFF
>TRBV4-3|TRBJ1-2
CASSHLYPGGAEGYTF
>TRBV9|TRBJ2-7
CASSLTGTRTYEQYF
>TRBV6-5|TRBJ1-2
CASSYYPGEVDYGYTF
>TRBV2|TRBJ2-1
CASIPLAGLNEQFF
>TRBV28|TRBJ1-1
CASSLPQRRGTEAFF
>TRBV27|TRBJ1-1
CASTDRGNTEAFF
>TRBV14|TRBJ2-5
CASSYRPTRGPLVETQYF
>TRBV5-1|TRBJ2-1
CASRTGLAGHEQFF
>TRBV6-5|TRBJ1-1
CASSYRGLVTEAFF
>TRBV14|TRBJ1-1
CASSQAGGAEAFF
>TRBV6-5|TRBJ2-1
CASSYRRGYNEQFF
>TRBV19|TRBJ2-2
CASSIRIRTSGTGELFF
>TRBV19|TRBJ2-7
CASSFTGGPYEQYF
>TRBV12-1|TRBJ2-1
CASSFVGGTSGSQRFYNEQFF
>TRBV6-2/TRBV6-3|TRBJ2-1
CASSYYASGRGDEQFF
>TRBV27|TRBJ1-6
CASKWVISDNSPLHF